This TCR beta chain originates from a study of T cell changes during pregnancy in multiple sclerosis. Sequenced by immunoSEQ multiplex PCR; TCRdb stores in-frame clones only, minus some. The sample includes tens of thousands of clones, roughly nine tenths seen only once; the top ten take roughly 1.2%. The sample in question was peripheral blood, obtained in the third trimester of pregnancy. This receptor was obtained from a female donor with multiple sclerosis, enrolled in a pregnancy study.

CDR3 residues: CASTPGQGLSTEAFF. The CDR3 DNA sequence: TGTGCCAGCACCCCGGGACAGGGTCTGAGCACTGAAGCTTTCTTT. The chain carries TRBV28 and TRBJ1-1; 9 nucleotides line up with TRBD1. CDR3 length: 15 residues. J gave up 4 bases and V 7 bases, and 10 bases lay outside the gene matches. In germline, CDR1 is MDHEN, CDR2 SYDVKM.